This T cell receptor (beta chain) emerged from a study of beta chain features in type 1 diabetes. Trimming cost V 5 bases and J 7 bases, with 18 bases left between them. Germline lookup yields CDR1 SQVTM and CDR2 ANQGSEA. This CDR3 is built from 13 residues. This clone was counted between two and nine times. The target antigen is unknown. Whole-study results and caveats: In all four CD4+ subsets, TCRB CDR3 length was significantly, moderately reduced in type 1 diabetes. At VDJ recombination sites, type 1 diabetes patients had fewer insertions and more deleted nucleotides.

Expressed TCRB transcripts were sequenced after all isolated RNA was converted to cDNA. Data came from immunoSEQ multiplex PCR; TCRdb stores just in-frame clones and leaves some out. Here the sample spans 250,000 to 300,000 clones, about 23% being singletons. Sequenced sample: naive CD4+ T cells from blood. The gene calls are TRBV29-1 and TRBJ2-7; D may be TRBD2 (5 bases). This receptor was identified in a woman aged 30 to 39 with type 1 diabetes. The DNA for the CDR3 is TGCAGCGTTTTAGTAGTGCCCGTAGCGGAGCAGTACTTC. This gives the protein CSVLVVPVAEQYF.